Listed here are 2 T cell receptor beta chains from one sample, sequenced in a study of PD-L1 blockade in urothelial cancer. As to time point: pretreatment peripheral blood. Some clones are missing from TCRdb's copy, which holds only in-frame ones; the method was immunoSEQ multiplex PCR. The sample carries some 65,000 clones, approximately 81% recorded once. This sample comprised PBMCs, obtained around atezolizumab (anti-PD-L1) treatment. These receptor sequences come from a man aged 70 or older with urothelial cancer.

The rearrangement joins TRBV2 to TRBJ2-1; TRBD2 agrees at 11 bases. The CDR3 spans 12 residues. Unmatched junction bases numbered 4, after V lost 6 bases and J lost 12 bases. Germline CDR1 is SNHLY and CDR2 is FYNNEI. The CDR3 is CASRILAGVQFF. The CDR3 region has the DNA TGTGCCAGCAGGATACTAGCGGGAGTGCAGTTCTTC.

The DNA for the CDR3 is TGTGCCAGCCAGGAGGGAGGGGGCTACACCTTC. Its translation is CASQEGGGYTF. V and J are TRBV7-9 and TRBJ1-2; D is unresolved. The CDR3 sequence is 11 residues long. V was clipped by 8 bases and J by 8 bases, with 12 bases between them. CDR1 and CDR2 (germline): SEHNR, FQNEAQ (reference sequence).